Detailed here is one T cell receptor (beta chain). What it binds is unknown. V lost 2 bases and J 3 bases, leaving 8 bases between the germline ends. The CDR3 is made up of 12 amino acids. The germline CDR1 and CDR2 sequences are GTSNPN and SVGIG (reference sequence). Via MiXCR, TCRdb re-called the PCR reads, giving one row per CDR3 protein. The sample includes some 580,000 distinct CDR3 sequences, around 25% of them seen just once. The data stem from a study of molecular identifiers for immune sequencing clone quantification. About the study: Naive CD8 RNA (approximately 20,000 or 100,000 cells) was divided into five aliquots, with four sequenced.

The study, taken as a whole, reports: Clones above 20 RNA copies contained over 99% of effector molecules but under 1% of naive ones.

Each library that profiled naive CD8 cells came from roughly 18,000 to 920,000 sorted cells with 10%, 30% or 50% RNA. This chain joins TRBV30 and TRBJ2-7, with D possibly matching TRBD2 (5 bases). This sequence originates from a human donor in good health. Some libraries in this study had Jurkat cell RNA spiked in. The sample taken for sequencing was naive CD8+ T cells from blood, with Jurkat cell RNA spiked in. Subset described: FACS-sorted CD8+CD4-CCR7+CD45RA+ naive T cells. CDR3 region: CAWSLRDYEQYF. The CDR3 DNA is TGTGCCTGGAGTTTGAGGGACTACGAGCAGTACTTC.